Listed here are 7 T cell receptor beta chains from one sample, sequenced in a study of vaccination effects on CD4 cells after COVID-19. Assay used: immunoSEQ multiplex PCR; TCRdb lists only in-frame clones, some missing. The sample gives more than 20,000 clones, roughly 80% of which show up once; 9% to 12% is in the top ten. CD4+ T cells specific for antigen were expanded with viral peptide pools by the ViraFEST assay before sequencing. Isolation of CD4+ T cells took place after approximately 10 days of culture. Vaccine recipients had no previous SARS-CoV-2 infection; their nucleocapsid antibodies were negative. Their cognate antigens are unknown. The sample here was CD4+ T cells from PBMCs cultured with HCoV-NL63 spike peptides, taken before COVID-19 vaccination. The receptors here all came from a human donor who received a COVID-19 vaccine.

The genes are TRBV25-1 and TRBJ2-7; D unresolved. CDR3 length: 10 residues. V was cut by 0 bases and J by 6 bases, with 0 bases left in between. Germline CDR1 reads MGHDK; CDR2 reads SYGVNS. CDR3 loop: CASSEYEQYF. Here the CDR3 DNA reads TGTGCCAGCAGTGAATACGAGCAGTACTTC.

The chain couples TRBV5-4 to TRBJ2-7, with 8 positions matching TRBD2. This CDR3 has 18 amino acids. V lost 4 bases, J lost 0 bases, and 15 bases stayed unmatched. The germline V gene encodes CDR1 SGHNT and CDR2 YYREEE (reference sequence). CDR3 protein: CASSRTGAGGPSSYEQYF. CDR3 DNA sequence: TGTGCCAGCAGCCGCACGGGGGCGGGGGGACCAAGCTCCTACGAGCAGTACTTC. The whole variable domain, remainder taken from reference TRBV5-4 and TRBJ2-7, is ETGVTQSPTHLIKTRGQQVTLRCSSQSGHNTVSWYQQALGQGPQFIFQYYREEENGRGNFPPRFSGLQFPNYSSELNVNALELDDSALYLCASSRTGAGGPSSYEQYFGPGTRLTVT.

The chain couples TRBV19 to TRBJ2-7, with D possibly matching TRBD2 (6 bases). Germline loops: CDR1 LNHDA, CDR2 SQIVND (reference sequence). The germline V and J ends were trimmed by 5 bases and 0 bases, with 14 bases remaining between them. The CDR3 consists of 15 residues. The CDR3 DNA reads TGTGCCAGTAGTGAGACCGGGGGACGCTCCTACGAGCAGTACTTC. This sequence encodes CASSETGGRSYEQYF.

The chain has TRBV7-9 and TRBJ1-2; 7 bases fit TRBD1. CDR1 and CDR2 (germline): SEHNR, FQNEAQ (reference sequence). V dropped 5 bases and J dropped 1; count of bases not matched to a gene: 13. The CDR3 sequence is 17 residues long. CDR3 protein: CASSRGTALRSNYGYTF. CDR3 nucleotide sequence: TGTGCCAGCAGCAGAGGGACAGCGCTCAGGAGTAACTATGGCTACACCTTC. Based on the CDR3 plus reference TRBV7-9 and TRBJ1-2, the full variable domain is DTGVSQNPRHKITKRGQNVTFRCDPISEHNRLYWYRQTLGQGPEFLTYFQNEAQLEKSRLLSDRFSAERPKGSFSTLEIQRTEQGDSAMYLCASSRGTALRSNYGYTFGSGTRLTVV.

CDR3: CASSDRGYYNEQFF. The CDR3, as DNA: TGTGCCAGCAGCGACAGGGGGTATTACAATGAGCAGTTCTTC. The chain links TRBV3-1 (or the pseudogene TRBV3-2) to TRBJ2-1, with 9 bases aligning to TRBD1. Germline V gene data show CDR1 as LGHDT and CDR2 as YNNKEL (reference sequence). This CDR3 is 14 amino acids long. Germline trimming cut 5 bases from V and 4 bases from J; bases unmatched to any gene: 3.

The rearrangement joins TRBV7-2 to TRBJ2-5, with a possible D match to TRBD2 (6 bases). Germline V gene lookup returns CDR1 SGHTA and CDR2 FQGNSA. This CDR3 has 18 amino acids. V lost 5 bases and J lost 5, with 27 bases in between. CDR3 sequence (DNA): TGTGCCAGCAGCAGACCCCGTGGACTAACTAGGATTGGGGAGACCCAGTACTTC. Translation gives CASSRPRGLTRIGETQYF.

This chain uses TRBV5-4 with TRBJ2-5; the D is unclear. The CDR3 sequence is 15 residues long. CDR1 is SGHNT, CDR2 YYREEE, per germline (reference sequence). The V gene lost 1 base and the J gene lost 1 base, with 11 bases spanning the gap. The CDR3 DNA is TGTGCCAGCAGCTTGTACGGAATTGGCCAAGAGACCCAGTACTTC. It is translated as CASSLYGIGQETQYF.